The entry below describes one T cell receptor beta chain. Its antigen is currently unknown. V was trimmed by 2 bases and J by 5 bases, leaving 11 bases between them. Germline values: CDR1 SGHAT, CDR2 FQNNGV. This CDR3 has 14 residues. The sample belongs to a study of somatic mutations in cytotoxic T cells in rheumatoid arthritis. Study-wide background: Right after diagnosis, and before any treatment had started, patient peripheral blood (less than 33 ml EDTA) was drawn. Findings of the study overall: It was found that CD8+ T-cell clonality in rheumatoid arthritis patients did not differ significantly from that in age-matched healthy controls. Among patients with rheumatoid arthritis, but not healthy controls, CD8+ clonality increased with age.

Both CD4+ and CD8+ cells were separated through positive magnetic bead selection, and their purity was verified using flow cytometry. The table came from immunoSEQ multiplex PCR; TCRdb's copy has only in-frame clones and leaves some out. The data hold more than 7,000 clones, with around 79% observed a single time. The clonotype was recovered from an adult with rheumatoid arthritis. This chain uses TRBV11-2 with TRBJ2-3; D is unclear. Material: CD8+ T cells sorted from blood. The CDR3 region is CASSLSPWGDTQYF. The CDR3 DNA follows: TGTGCCAGCAGCTTATCGCCATGGGGAGATACGCAGTATTTT.